This TCR beta chain comes out of a study of blood T cell dynamics during melanoma immunotherapy. Here immunoSEQ multiplex PCR was the method, and the copy in TCRdb shows in-frame clones only, minus some. The sample contains 13,000 or so clones, 90% to 95% of which appear only once. Time point meaning: pre-treatment baseline. The CDR3 has 11 amino acids. CDR1 is MNHNY and CDR2 is SVGAGI in the germline V gene (reference sequence). The receptor's source is a human donor with melanoma. The chain recombines TRBV6-6 with TRBJ2-5; D gene uncertain. The end of the DNA fits TRBJ2-7 better, so the J call may be wrong. Sequenced material: effector memory CD8+ T cells from blood, taken from a patient treated with checkpoint blockade. Here the CDR3 reads CASSSDYEQYF. CDR3 nucleotides: TGTGCCAGCTCTTCCGACTACGAGCAGTACTTC.